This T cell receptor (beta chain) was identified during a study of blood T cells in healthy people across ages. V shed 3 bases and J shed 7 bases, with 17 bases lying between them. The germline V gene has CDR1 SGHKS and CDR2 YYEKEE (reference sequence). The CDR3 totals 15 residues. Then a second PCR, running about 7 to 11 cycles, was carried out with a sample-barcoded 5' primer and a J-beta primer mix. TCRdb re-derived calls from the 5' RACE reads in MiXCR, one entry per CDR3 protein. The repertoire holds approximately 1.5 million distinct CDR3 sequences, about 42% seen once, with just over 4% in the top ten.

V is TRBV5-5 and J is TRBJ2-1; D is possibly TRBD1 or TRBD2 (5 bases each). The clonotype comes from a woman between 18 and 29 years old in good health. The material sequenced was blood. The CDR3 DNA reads TGTGCCAGCAGCTCCGGGGCGCAATTAAGGAATGAGCAGTTCTTC. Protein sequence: CASSSGAQLRNEQFF.